The next 16 T cell receptor beta chains were all read from a single sample in a study of blood T cells in healthy people across ages. Together with a sample-barcoded 5' primer, a J-beta primer mix was included in a second PCR lasting about 7 to 12 cycles. TCRdb reprocessed the 5' RACE reads via MiXCR and lists one record per CDR3 protein. Of approximately 670,000 distinct CDR3 sequences listed, 40% to 45% are singletons. The sequenced material came from blood. The receptors were gathered from a man older than 75 in good health.

This clonotype has more than one count but fewer than ten. CDR3 sequence: CASTKSGRIYEQYF. CDR3 coding DNA: TGTGCCAGCACCAAAAGCGGGAGGATCTACGAGCAGTACTTC. V usage is TRBV28 and J usage is TRBJ2-7, with 9 bases fitting TRBD2. V shed 7 bases, J shed 3 bases, and the junction held 7 bases outside the gene matches. Germline lookup yields CDR1 MDHEN and CDR2 SYDVKM. This CDR3 comprises 14 residues.

The count of this clonotype is one. At one boundary the junction diverges from the germline segment, which might be a read error. The CDR3 sequence: CVSRDTKGTWQYF. CDR3 sequence (DNA): TGTGTCAGCAGAGATACTAAAGGGACATGGCAGTATTTT. The rearrangement uses TRBV6-2 or TRBV6-3 and TRBJ2-3; D is perhaps TRBD1 (6 bases). CDR3 length: 13 amino acids. Germline CDR1 and CDR2: MNHEY and SVGEGT.

A few counts support this clonotype. The gene calls are TRBV3-1 and TRBJ2-1, with 13 bases that match TRBD2. This CDR3 spans 15 amino acids. Per germline, CDR1 LGHDT and CDR2 YNNKEL (reference sequence). Germline trimming cut 5 bases from V and 7 bases from J; bases unmatched to any gene: 5. CDR3 sequence reads: CASSRRTSGSNEQFF. The CDR3 bases are TGTGCCAGCAGCAGACGGACTAGCGGGAGTAATGAGCAGTTCTTC.

Comment on this clonotype: The junction departs from germline at one end; a sequencing error may be responsible. The gene calls are TRBV2 and TRBJ2-1; D possibly corresponds to TRBD1 (5 bases). The CDR3 loop spans 13 amino acids. CDR1 and CDR2 from the germline V gene are SNHLY and FYNNEI. The CDR3 reads CASSLQGYNGQFF. The DNA of the CDR3 is TGTGCCAGCAGCCTCCAGGGCTACAATGGGCAGTTCTTC.

The chain combines TRBV29-1 with TRBJ2-1; no reliable D call. Germline V CDR1 and CDR2: SQVTM, ANQGSEA. This CDR3 comprises 14 residues. The V and J ends lost 5 bases and 5 bases respectively, with 16 bases between them. CDR3 amino acids: CSVLGPNRDNEQFF. The CDR3 nucleotides are TGCAGCGTTTTAGGACCAAACCGGGACAATGAGCAGTTCTTC.

This sequence joins TRBV29-1 and TRBJ1-2; 8 positions agree with TRBD1. J gave up 9 bases and V 2 bases, and 8 bases lay outside the gene matches. The germline CDR1 and CDR2 sequences are SQVTM and ANQGSEA. The CDR3 is made up of 13 amino acids. The CDR3 DNA follows: TGCAGCGTTGAATCTGGGGGGACAGGCAGCTACACCTTC. Its translation: CSVESGGTGSYTF.

This clonotype came up a few times. Here the CDR3 DNA reads TGTGCCAGCAGTTACGGGTCCGGTGGGACAGGGGATCAGCCCCAGCATTTT. It yields the protein CASSYGSGGTGDQPQHF. The V gene is TRBV6-6, the J gene TRBJ1-5, with 10 bases fitting TRBD1. The length of the CDR3 is 17 residues. The germline gives CDR1 MNHNY, CDR2 SVGAGI (reference sequence). The J segment lost 5 bases and the V segment lost 2 bases, leaving 9 bases of the junction unmatched.

This chain links TRBV6-2 or TRBV6-3 with TRBJ1-5, with TRBD1 identical over 10 bases. CDR1 and CDR2 from the germline V gene are MNHEY and SVGEGT. The CDR3 consists of 15 residues. V shed 4 bases, J shed 6 bases, and the junction held 6 bases outside the gene matches. The CDR3 reads CASSLTGGRLQPQHF. As DNA, the CDR3 is TGTGCCAGCAGTTTGACAGGGGGCAGGCTTCAGCCCCAGCATTTT.

This clonotype showed up just a few times. This chain connects TRBV13 to TRBJ1-6; TRBD1 matches 8 bases. The germline V gene encodes CDR1 PRHDT and CDR2 FYEKMQ (reference sequence). V gave up 3 bases and J gave up 7 bases; unmatched junction bases: 5. The CDR3 extends over 15 amino acids. CDR3 region: CASSFQDRENSPLHF. CDR3 bases: TGTGCCAGCAGCTTCCAGGACAGGGAGAATTCACCCCTCCACTTT.

This clonotype was found a few times. The chain couples TRBV5-6 to TRBJ2-1; possibly TRBD1 for D (5 bases). Per the germline V gene, CDR1 is SGHDT and CDR2 is YYEEEE. This CDR3 contains 12 residues. Trimming removed 3 bases at V and 11 bases at J, with 12 bases between. The CDR3 DNA follows: TGTGCCAGCAGCTGGGGCGGTAACCAGCAGTTCTTC. It encodes CASSWGGNQQFF.

This clonotype was observed many times. This rearrangement joins TRBV29-1 to TRBJ2-7; 8 bases map to TRBD1. After removal of 7 bases from V and 4 bases from J, the junction contained 12 bases not matched to a gene. The CDR3 consists of 14 residues. Germline V CDR1 and CDR2: SQVTM, ANQGSEA. The CDR3 nucleotides are TGCAGCGCCTCCTCGACAGGGGACCTTTACGAGCAGTACTTC. It is translated as CSASSTGDLYEQYF.

This clonotype was counted ten times or more. The J gene is TRBJ2-5, the V gene TRBV15; TRBD1 or TRBD2 may be the D gene (5 bases each). This CDR3 spans 15 amino acids. Germline CDR1 LNHNV, CDR2 YYDKDF (reference sequence). The V end was cut by 0 bases, the J end by 3 bases, with 11 bases between. The CDR3 DNA sequence: TGTGCCACCAGCAGAGATCGGGGCACAAAAGAGACCCAGTACTTC. Translation gives CATSRDRGTKETQYF.

This chain links TRBV6-2 or TRBV6-3 with TRBJ2-7; the D gene is possibly TRBD2 (5 bases). From germline, CDR1 is MNHEY and CDR2 SVGEGT. The CDR3 totals 14 residues. Deletions cut 8 bases from V and 0 bases from J, with 14 bases between. The CDR3 spells CASQSPGDSYEQYF. The CDR3, as DNA: TGTGCCAGCCAAAGTCCCGGGGACTCCTACGAGCAGTACTTC.

This clonotype has only a few counts. It may be a read error: a sequence one base away is much more abundant. The V and J genes are TRBV30 and TRBJ2-1; the match to TRBD2 covers 7 bases. The CDR3 is 12 amino acids. The germline gives CDR1 GTSNPN, CDR2 SVGIG (reference sequence). After removal of 3 bases from V and 7 bases from J, the junction contained 3 bases not matched to a gene. CDR3 residues: CAWRGLTNEQFF. CDR3 sequence (DNA): TGTGCCTGGAGGGGACTAACTAATGAGCAGTTCTTC. Full variable domain (rest looked up from reference TRBV30 and TRBJ2-1): SQTIHQWPATLVQPVGSPLSLECTVEGTSNPNLYWYRQAAGRGLQLLFYSVGIGQISSEVPQNLSASRPQDRQFILSSKKLLLSDSGFYLCAWRGLTNEQFFGPGTRLTVL.

This chain connects TRBV7-2 to TRBJ2-5; D perhaps matches TRBD2 (6 bases). Germline V gene lookup returns CDR1 SGHTA and CDR2 FQGNSA. The germline V and J ends were trimmed by 5 bases and 2 bases, with 15 bases remaining between them. CDR3 length: 15 residues. DNA of the CDR3: TGTGCCAGCAGCCCGTGGGACTCCTTACAAGAGACCCAGTACTTC. It yields the protein CASSPWDSLQETQYF.

The CDR3 sequence is CASSQEGASSGDTQYF. DNA of the CDR3: TGTGCCAGCAGCCAAGAGGGAGCTAGTTCGGGAGATACGCAGTATTTT. This sequence joins TRBV4-2 and TRBJ2-3, with a possible D match to TRBD2 (5 bases). Germline-derived CDR1 and CDR2 are LGHNA and YNFKEQ. This CDR3 has 16 amino acids. The V gene lost 0 bases and the J gene lost 5 bases, with 15 bases spanning the gap.